Presented here are 13 T cell receptor beta chains from one specimen sequenced in a study of beta chain features in type 1 diabetes. Sequenced material consisted of expressed TCRB transcripts (all of the isolated RNA was reverse transcribed). Generated by immunoSEQ multiplex PCR, the TCRdb table keeps only in-frame clones and is missing some. This table holds about 400,000 clones, roughly 12% found once. Antigens for these TCRs are unknown. Study outcomes and limitations: All four CD4+ subsets from Type 1 diabetes patients carried moderately but significantly shorter TCRB CDR3s.

Sequencing was carried out using naive CD4+ T cells from blood. These receptors all come from a woman younger than 35 with type 1 diabetes.

This clone has just a few counts. The V gene is TRBV29-1, the J gene TRBJ2-3, with TRBD2 as a possible D gene (6 bases). The V end lost 4 bases, the J end lost 2 bases, and 13 bases lay between the germline ends. Germline V gene data show CDR1 as SQVTM and CDR2 as ANQGSEA. The CDR3 runs 14 residues. CDR3 loop: CSVGGGGPTDTQYF. CDR3 DNA sequence: TGCAGCGTTGGTGGAGGAGGGCCCACAGATACGCAGTATTTT.

There are a few counts of this clone. The V gene is TRBV28, the J gene TRBJ1-1; 8 bases agree with TRBD1. The junction had 4 bases not matched to a gene; V was cut back by 3 bases and J by 4 bases. There are 14 residues in the CDR3. CDR1 and CDR2 (germline): MDHEN, SYDVKM. In nucleotides, the CDR3 is TGTGCCAGCAGTTTGGAGGGGACAGGCACTGAAGCTTTCTTT. Protein product: CASSLEGTGTEAFF.

This clone turned up a few times. This sequence joins TRBV28 and TRBJ2-1; D not certain. The CDR3 consists of 12 residues. Germline CDR1 MDHEN, CDR2 SYDVKM. V was shortened by 8 bases and J by 2 bases, with 7 bases between the two germline ends. The CDR3 sequence: CASRVTYNEQFF. CDR3 sequence (DNA): TGTGCCAGCCGGGTGACCTACAATGAGCAGTTCTTC.

In this sample, this clone turned up a few times. The rearrangement links TRBV5-1 to TRBJ2-1, with 8 positions matching TRBD2. With V trimmed by 0 bases and J by 6 bases, 5 bases remained unmatched. The germline V gene has CDR1 SGHRS and CDR2 YFSETQ. This CDR3 has 15 residues. The CDR3 sequence: CASSLGTSPGNEQFF. For the CDR3, the DNA is TGCGCCAGCAGCTTGGGGACTAGCCCCGGCAATGAGCAGTTCTTC.

J is TRBJ2-3 and V is TRBV29-1; TRBD1 agrees at 7 bases. Germline-derived CDR1 and CDR2 are SQVTM and ANQGSEA. After removal of 6 bases from V and 5 bases from J, the junction contained 11 bases not matched to a gene. This CDR3 comprises 14 residues. The CDR3 bases are TGCAGCGTCGGGACAGCAAACTTTCAAGATACGCAGTATTTT. Translating gives CSVGTANFQDTQYF.

The V gene is TRBV5-1, the J gene TRBJ2-7, with D perhaps matching TRBD1 (6 bases). CDR1 and CDR2 from the germline V gene are SGHRS and YFSETQ. The ends were cut back, 1 base at V and 2 bases at J, with 16 bases in the middle. This CDR3 spans 16 amino acids. This CDR3 is CASSLRSVTGTYEQYF. The DNA of the CDR3 is TGCGCCAGCAGCTTGAGGTCGGTGACAGGCACCTACGAGCAGTACTTC.

V and J are TRBV30 and TRBJ2-7; weak D call: TRBD1 (6 bases). The CDR3 is 12 residues long. Germline assignment: CDR1 GTSNPN and CDR2 SVGIG (reference sequence). The DNA for the CDR3 is TGTGCTGGGGGCAGGGAGCTATACGAGCAGTACTTC. It translates to CAGGRELYEQYF.

The V gene is TRBV14, the J gene TRBJ2-1, with TRBD1 as a possible D gene (6 bases). Germline V lookup: CDR1 SGHDN, CDR2 FVKESK. Deletions cut 5 bases from V and 9 bases from J, with 14 bases between. CDR3 length: 13 amino acids. Written as DNA, the CDR3 is TGTGCCAGCAGCGCCCAAACAGGGATTGAGCAGTTCTTC. Protein product: CASSAQTGIEQFF.

The chain recombines TRBV14 with TRBJ2-3; 8 nucleotides align to TRBD2. There are 14 residues in the CDR3. V lost 4 bases and J lost 6; bases outside the gene matches: 6. Looked up from germline, CDR1 is SGHDN and CDR2 is FVKESK. The CDR3 here is CASSPGGRRDTQYF. CDR3 bases: TGTGCCAGCAGCCCGGGCGGGAGGAGGGATACGCAGTATTTT.

The chain combines TRBV4-2 with TRBJ2-1; 9 bases are a match to TRBD2. In germline, CDR1 is LGHNA, CDR2 YNFKEQ. The CDR3 consists of 14 residues. The V segment lost 4 bases and the J segment 9 bases; nucleotides outside the gene matches: 7. CDR3 nucleotide sequence: TGTGCCAGCAGCCCAGCGGGGGGTTTGTCTGAGCAGTTCTTC. Its protein product is CASSPAGGLSEQFF.

This clone was counted only a few times. V gene TRBV4-1 combines with J gene TRBJ2-5; D is ambiguous. The germline gives CDR1 MGHRA, CDR2 YSYEKL. Trimming pared 1 base from V and 2 bases from J, leaving 8 bases between. The CDR3 extends over 14 amino acids. As DNA, the CDR3 is TGCGCCAGCAGCCAAGCGAGGCCGCAAGAGACCCAGTACTTC. This sequence encodes CASSQARPQETQYF.

This clone has only a few counts. Other DNA sequences within the sample encode an identical CDR3. V and J are TRBV9 and TRBJ2-3; D gene unclear. CDR1 and CDR2 (germline): SGDLS, YYNGEE. Trimming stripped 4 bases from V and 2 bases from J, with 5 bases between. This CDR3 comprises 12 residues. The CDR3 region has the DNA TGTGCCAGCAGCTCCCACACAGATACGCAGTATTTT. Translating it yields CASSSHTDTQYF.

V usage is TRBV7-2 and J usage is TRBJ1-2; D is unresolved. Trimming left V 1 base short and J 8 bases short, with 20 bases between. This CDR3 is built from 16 residues. The germline V gene encodes CDR1 SGHTA and CDR2 FQGNSA. The DNA of the CDR3 is TGTGCCAGCAGCTTAGGGTCCCCTAGTTCCGGGTACGGCTACACCTTC. Its translation: CASSLGSPSSGYGYTF. Full variable domain (rest looked up from reference TRBV7-2 and TRBJ1-2): GAGVSQSPSNKVTEKGKDVELRCDPISGHTALYWYRQSLGQGLEFLIYFQGNSAPDKSGLPSDRFSAERTGGSVSTLTIQRTQQEDSAVYLCASSLGSPSSGYGYTFGSGTRLTVV.